The 23 T cell receptor beta chains reported below all come from one sample, sequenced in a study of shared clonotypes between healthy human individuals. Clones were read by immunoSEQ multiplex PCR, and TCRdb kept only the in-frame ones, dropping some. The sample lists about 1.5 million clones, 95% to 99% occurring once. What was sequenced was naive CD4+ T cells sorted from blood. Subset given: CD45RA+ positively selected. These receptors originate from a man aged 30 to 45 in good health.

The chain uses TRBV7-9 and TRBJ2-7; no definite D call. The germline CDR1 and CDR2 sequences are SEHNR and FQNEAQ (reference sequence). With 3 bases removed from V and 3 bases from J, the gap between germline ends came to 12 bases. CDR3 length equals 14 residues. This CDR3 reads CASSFRANYYEQYF. CDR3 in DNA: TGTGCCAGCAGCTTTCGGGCGAATTACTACGAGCAGTACTTC.

The gene calls are TRBV6-5 and TRBJ2-7, with 8 positions matching TRBD2. The ends lost 4 bases at V and 3 bases at J; junction bases unmatched: 8. CDR1 is MNHEY, CDR2 SVGAGI, per germline. There are 15 residues in the CDR3. CDR3: CASSSTGTSLYEQYF. In DNA form, the CDR3 reads TGTGCCAGCAGTTCGACCGGGACTAGTCTCTACGAGCAGTACTTC.

With respect to this clone: The sample contains more than one DNA sequence encoding this CDR3. The gene calls are TRBV27 and TRBJ2-1; 13 bases agree with TRBD2. Losses at the gene ends were 5 bases for V and 0 bases for J; bases not matched to a gene: 4. CDR1 is MNHEY, CDR2 SMNVEV, per germline (reference sequence). CDR3 length: 17 amino acids. CDR3 nucleotides: TGTGCCAGCAGTCTTAGACTAGCGGGGGGCTCCTACAATGAGCAGTTCTTC. Its translation: CASSLRLAGGSYNEQFF.

The rearrangement links TRBV18 to TRBJ2-2, with 10 bases identical to TRBD2. The CDR3 covers 17 residues. The germline CDR1 and CDR2 sequences are KGHSH and LQKENI. V gave up 3 bases and J gave up 7 bases; unmatched junction bases: 11. Here the CDR3 reads CASSPRGLAIRNGELFF. The CDR3 nucleotides read TGTGCCAGCTCACCGCGGGGACTAGCGATACGGAACGGGGAGCTGTTTTTT. Filled out from reference TRBV18 and TRBJ2-2, the complete variable domain reads NAGVMQNPRHLVRRRGQEARLRCSPMKGHSHVYWYRQLPEEGLKFMVYLQKENIIDESGMPKERFSAEFPKEGPSILRIQQVVRGDSAAYFCASSPRGLAIRNGELFFGEGSRLTVL.

J is TRBJ1-2 and V is TRBV7-2; the match to TRBD1 covers 7 bases. V was clipped by 2 bases and J by 2 bases; unmatched bases: 8. CDR1 and CDR2 (germline): SGHTA, FQGNSA. The CDR3 consists of 16 residues. CDR3 region: CASSLLGTVPNYGYTF. The CDR3 DNA reads TGTGCCAGCAGCTTACTCGGGACAGTACCCAACTATGGCTACACCTTC.

The chain is built from TRBV5-4 and TRBJ2-2; 9 nucleotides align to TRBD2. This CDR3 comprises 15 residues. Germline CDR1 is SGHNT and CDR2 is YYREEE (reference sequence). V lost 4 bases to trimming and J lost 4 bases; unmatched junction nucleotides: 5. The CDR3 is CASSSSGSVTGELFF. The CDR3 region has the DNA TGTGCCAGCAGCAGTAGCGGGAGTGTCACCGGGGAGCTGTTTTTT.

The chain carries TRBV6-4 and TRBJ2-7; D is perhaps TRBD2 (6 bases). Trimming took off 8 bases at V and 3 bases at J, with 17 bases between the two ends. CDR1 MRHNA and CDR2 SNTAGT come from the germline V gene. This CDR3 is built from 14 residues. The CDR3 region is CASQTSERVYEQYF. The CDR3 DNA reads as TGTGCCAGCCAAACCAGCGAGCGGGTCTACGAGCAGTACTTC.

J is TRBJ2-1 and V is TRBV15; D call uncertain. The V end lost 0 bases, the J end lost 0 bases, and 6 bases lay between the germline ends. CDR3 length: 15 amino acids. Germline V gene sequence: CDR1 LNHNV, CDR2 YYDKDF (reference sequence). The CDR3 coding sequence is TGTGCCACCAGCAGAGATCTAAGCTCCTACAATGAGCAGTTCTTC. Its protein is CATSRDLSSYNEQFF. Supplemented by reference TRBV15 and TRBJ2-1, the full variable domain reads DAMVIQNPRYQVTQFGKPVTLSCSQTLNHNVMYWYQQKSSQAPKLLFHYYDKDFNNEADTPDNFQSRRPNTSFCFLDIRSPGLGDTAMYLCATSRDLSSYNEQFFGPGTRLTVL.

The chain's CDR3 is CASSEPGQPTYEQYF. The DNA of the CDR3 is TGCGCCAGCAGTGAACCGGGACAGCCTACCTACGAGCAGTACTTC. V and J are TRBV10-1 and TRBJ2-7; 7 bases match TRBD1. Germline V gene data show CDR1 as WNHNN and CDR2 as SYGVQD (reference sequence). CDR3 size: 15 residues. The trim removed 3 bases at V and 2 bases at J, leaving 7 bases unmatched.

The V call is TRBV7-9, the J call TRBJ2-6, with D perhaps matching TRBD2 (5 bases). Trimming took 5 bases from V and 13 from J, leaving 24 bases between them. The CDR3 length is 16 residues. The germline gives CDR1 SEHNR, CDR2 FQNEAQ (reference sequence). The CDR3, as DNA: TGTGCCAGCAGCCCACCGACACCCCTTTCGGGATCTGTCCTGACTTTC. This gives the protein CASSPPTPLSGSVLTF.

The chain recombines TRBV5-1 with TRBJ2-7, with D perhaps TRBD2 (6 bases). CDR1 is SGHRS, CDR2 YFSETQ, per germline. This CDR3 contains 15 residues. Between the trimmed V and J ends, which lost 0 bases and 7 bases, there was a span of 17 bases. CDR3 residues: CASSLAVAGSGEQYF. In nucleotides, the CDR3 is TGCGCCAGCAGCTTGGCAGTTGCGGGGAGTGGGGAGCAGTACTTC.

The chain combines TRBV2 with TRBJ2-7; 9 nucleotides agree with TRBD2. The CDR3 has 15 residues. Germline CDR1 reads SNHLY; CDR2 reads FYNNEI. The trim removed 7 bases at V and 7 bases at J, leaving 14 bases unmatched. CDR3 sequence reads: CASKYGGRALNEQYF. Here the CDR3 DNA reads TGTGCCAGCAAGTACGGCGGGAGGGCCTTAAATGAGCAGTACTTC.

The rearrangement joins TRBV9 to TRBJ2-7; 9 positions agree with TRBD1. CDR3 size: 15 residues. Losses at the gene ends were 3 bases for V and 10 bases for J; bases not matched to a gene: 14. Germline lookup yields CDR1 SGDLS and CDR2 YYNGEE. This CDR3 is CASSESGQGSTKQYF. The CDR3 DNA sequence: TGTGCCAGCAGCGAGTCGGGACAGGGCTCGACGAAACAGTACTTC. The full variable domain, completed using reference TRBV9 and TRBJ2-7, is DSGVTQTPKHLITATGQRVTLRCSPRSGDLSVYWYQQSLDQGLQFLIQYYNGEERAKGNILERFSAQQFPDLHSELNLSSLELGDSALYFCASSESGQGSTKQYFGPGTRLTVT.

The chain employs TRBV6-1 and TRBJ1-5; D not resolved. V lost 7 bases, J lost 2 bases, and 15 bases lay in between. The CDR3 has 15 residues. CDR1 is MNHNS and CDR2 is SASEGT in the germline V gene. The CDR3 nucleotides read TGTGCCAGCACCGGCCTACTCGGAGGCAATCAGCCCCAGCATTTT. Amino acid sequence: CASTGLLGGNQPQHF.

This clone was observed a few times. V is TRBV10-3 and J is TRBJ1-2; D may be TRBD1 (6 bases). With 6 bases removed from V and 4 bases from J, the gap between germline ends came to 18 bases. Per germline, CDR1 ENHRY and CDR2 SYGVKD. The CDR3 has 15 residues. CDR3 region: CAIRTSDRSSYGYTF. The CDR3 DNA reads as TGTGCCATCAGGACCAGCGACAGGTCCAGCTATGGCTACACCTTC.

J is TRBJ2-3 and V is TRBV10-1; no clear D. V dropped 6 bases and J dropped 6 bases, with 13 bases sitting between them. There are 13 residues in the CDR3. The germline V gene encodes CDR1 WNHNN and CDR2 SYGVQD (reference sequence). The CDR3 DNA follows: TGCGCCAGCAGCGGCAACATTGACGATACGCAGTATTTT. The encoded protein is CASSGNIDDTQYF.

The chain links TRBV2 to TRBJ2-1, with D possibly matching TRBD1 (6 bases). The CDR3 spans 14 residues. With 4 bases removed from V and 1 base from J, the gap between germline ends came to 8 bases. Per germline, CDR1 SNHLY and CDR2 FYNNEI. In nucleotides, the CDR3 is TGTGCCAGCAGTGTTGGACAGTCCTACAATGAGCAGTTCTTC. Its translation is CASSVGQSYNEQFF.

Remarks on this clone: Distinct nucleotide sequences in the sample also encode this CDR3. The chain couples TRBV5-1 to TRBJ1-4; D perhaps matches TRBD1 (6 bases). Deletions cut 1 base from V and 8 bases from J, with 15 bases between. This CDR3 is 15 amino acids long. Germline CDR1 is SGHRS and CDR2 is YFSETQ. CDR3 DNA: TGCGCCAGCAGCTTGTTGGGGACAAAAGAAGAAAAACTGTTTTTT. Translating gives CASSLLGTKEEKLFF.

This clone was counted once. The V call is TRBV10-3, the J call TRBJ2-5, with D perhaps matching TRBD1 (6 bases). The ends were cut back, 10 bases at V and 2 bases at J, with 11 bases in the middle. This CDR3 is 12 amino acids long. Germline V lookup: CDR1 ENHRY, CDR2 SYGVKD. The CDR3 sequence is CATGQVQETQYF. The CDR3 bases are TGTGCCACGGGACAAGTACAAGAGACCCAGTACTTC.

The gene calls are TRBV5-1 and TRBJ2-7; tentative D call: TRBD1 (6 bases). The CDR3 consists of 15 residues. Germline V gives CDR1 SGHRS, CDR2 YFSETQ. V lost 3 bases to trimming and J lost 3 bases, with 16 bases between them. The CDR3 nucleotides read TGCGCCAGCAGCTGGAGGCAGGGGATCGGCTACGAGCAGTACTTC. Residues: CASSWRQGIGYEQYF.

The rearrangement joins TRBV6-6 to TRBJ2-3; no clear D gene. Germline loops: CDR1 MNHNY, CDR2 SVGAGI (reference sequence). The CDR3 is made up of 12 amino acids. V dropped 6 bases and J dropped 5 bases, with 9 bases sitting between them. CDR3 sequence: CASSFDRDTQYF. CDR3 nucleotide sequence: TGTGCCAGCAGCTTCGACCGAGATACGCAGTATTTT.

The rearrangement links TRBV11-2 to TRBJ1-5; possible D gene TRBD1, 5 bases. Trimming pared 4 bases from V and 5 bases from J, leaving 12 bases between. This CDR3 region has 14 residues. Germline CDR1 SGHAT, CDR2 FQNNGV. CDR3 bases: TGTGCCAGCAGCTCCGACAGAAATCATCAGCCCCAGCATTTT. Protein: CASSSDRNHQPQHF.

With respect to this clone: Other nucleotide sequences in the sample specify the same CDR3. The chain links TRBV5-1 to TRBJ2-7; D is unresolved. CDR1 is SGHRS, CDR2 YFSETQ, per germline. This CDR3 has 13 amino acids. Trimming shortened V by 0 bases and J by 4 bases, and 8 bases separated the two germline ends. The CDR3 sequence: CASSLDGLYEQYF. In nucleotides, the CDR3 is TGCGCCAGCAGCTTGGACGGTTTATACGAGCAGTACTTC.